These 6 T cell receptor beta chains were all obtained from the same sample, sequenced in a study of blood T cells in healthy people across ages (dated by TCRdb to 2015 to 2017). Library prep was done by 5' RACE. Data came from an Illumina HiSeq 2500. A second about 6 to 11 cycle PCR used a sample-barcoded 5' primer and a J-beta primer mix. Through fastp at Q25 and MiXCR, TCRdb rebuilt clones from the public reads, retaining in-frame beta chains. Duplicate CDR3 protein sequences are folded into a single record with the most common DNA and genes. Across this sample there are under 2,000,000 distinct CDR3 sequences, with about 50% seen only once. Jointly, the top ten make up 2% to 2.5% of the sample. The sample comprised blood. These TCRs come from a woman between 40 and 50 years old in good health.

This clonotype was picked up a small number of times. The chain links TRBV7-8 to TRBJ2-7, with 9 nucleotides matching TRBD1. Trimming removed 2 bases from V and 2 bases from J; junction bases left unmatched: 7. Per the germline V gene, CDR1 is SGHVS and CDR2 is FQNEAQ. This CDR3 has 16 amino acids. CDR3 residues: CASSLFGTGTTYEQYF. The CDR3 nucleotides are TGTGCCAGCAGCTTATTTGGGACAGGGACCACCTACGAGCAGTACTTC.

This sequence joins TRBV20-1 and TRBJ2-3; D not certain. The CDR3 is made up of 15 amino acids. Germline V gene lookup returns CDR1 DFQATT and CDR2 SNEGSKA (reference sequence). V was cut by 6 bases and J by 1 base, with 17 bases left in between. The CDR3 DNA is TGCAGTGCCCCAGAGGCCCGTCGGGGCACAGATACGCAGTATTTT. Translating gives CSAPEARRGTDTQYF.

About this clonotype itself: One junction end does not reproduce the germline sequence, and a read error may be involved. The V call is TRBV5-1, the J call TRBJ2-1; D might be TRBD2 (6 bases). This CDR3 is built from 14 residues. Per the germline V gene, CDR1 is SGHRS and CDR2 is YFSETQ. CDR3 sequence reads: CASSTGTSFNEQFF. CDR3 DNA: TGCGCCAGCAGCACCGGGACTTCCTTCAATGAGCAGTTCTTC.

The chain joins TRBV28 to TRBJ2-7, with 9 nucleotides matching TRBD2. V trimming: 4 bases; J trimming: 4 bases; junction bases outside the gene matches: 8. The CDR3 totals 15 residues. Per germline, CDR1 MDHEN and CDR2 SYDVKM. The CDR3 sequence: CASSSVAGVGYEQYF. The CDR3 nucleotides are TGTGCCAGCAGTTCAGTAGCGGGGGTGGGGTACGAGCAGTACTTC. The variable domain in full, with the rest retrieved from reference TRBV28 and TRBJ2-7, is DVKVTQSSRYLVKRTGEKVFLECVQDMDHENMFWYRQDPGLGLRLIYFSYDVKMKEKGDIPEGYSVSREKKERFSLILESASTNQTSMYLCASSSVAGVGYEQYFGPGTRLTVT.

This clonotype came up once. The CDR3 loop is CASSESGSSSYEQYF. DNA of the CDR3: TGTGCCAGCAGTGAATCAGGGTCGAGCTCCTACGAGCAGTACTTC. The gene calls are TRBV25-1 and TRBJ2-7, with D possibly matching TRBD1 (5 bases). Trimming removed 1 base at V and 0 bases at J, with 10 bases between. There are 15 residues in the CDR3. From germline, CDR1 is MGHDK and CDR2 SYGVNS.

V usage is TRBV4-3 and J usage is TRBJ2-5, with D unclear. Gene TRBJ2-7 matches the end of the DNA better, so the J call may be wrong. The germline gives CDR1 LGHNA, CDR2 YSLEER. This CDR3 region has 14 residues. As DNA, the CDR3 is TGCGCCAGCAGCCAAGATGGTTTCGCTGGCGAGCAGTACTTC. Its translation: CASSQDGFAGEQYF.